This TCR beta chain was sequenced during a study of early T cells in non-severe SARS-CoV-2 infection. Study summary: RNA in bulk from unsorted whole blood was sequenced, and chains were unpaired.

General study results and limits: Anti-spike CD8 specificities were favored by VDJdb matching, whose results missed private and CD4 specificities.

The sample holds a few counts of this clonotype. Antigen specificity is unknown. The CDR3 has 15 amino acids. CDR1 and CDR2 from the germline V gene are KGHSH and LQKENI. Germline trimming cut 2 bases from V and 7 bases from J; bases unmatched to any gene: 9. Molecules of cDNA were individually given unique molecular identifiers that were attached to them. One entry per CDR3 protein results from TCRdb running MiXCR on the 5' RACE reads. The data contain 68,000 or so distinct CDR3 sequences, over 9% of them singletons. The source of this sequence is an adult who was a healthcare worker with PCR-confirmed SARS-CoV-2 infection or an uninfected control (not recorded which). The chain combines TRBV18 with TRBJ2-7, with 9 positions matching TRBD1. Sequencing was performed on whole blood. CDR3 sequence (DNA): TGTGCCAGCTCACCAACTCGGACAGGGGCGGGGGAGCAGTACTTC. Its translation: CASSPTRTGAGEQYF.